Included here is one TCR beta chain sequence, with context. Its specificity is unknown. The repertoire was sequenced with immunoSEQ multiplex PCR; TCRdb's copy has only in-frame clones and lacks some. Of some 55,000 clones in the sample, 75% to 90% were seen once. This sample was taken from a study of Tregs in tolerant kidney transplant recipients. Findings and caveats of the study: Antigen-driven expansion was suggested because donor-specific Tregs expanded more than all Tregs in tolerant patients. Biological reproducibility was not directly addressed, but technical replication error appeared minimal.

Thawed PBMCs were FACS-sorted into unstimulated CD4+CD25+CD127- regulatory T cells, CD4+CD25- non-regulatory cells, CD4 and CD8 cells. In germline, CDR1 is MNHNS, CDR2 SASEGT. The CDR3 totals 15 residues. V was cut by 6 bases and J by 3 bases, with 17 bases left in between. This rearrangement joins TRBV6-1 to TRBJ1-2; D possibly corresponds to TRBD1 (6 bases). The sample was Tregs from blood, taken before the transplant. The clonotype originates from a human donor who received a combined kidney and bone marrow transplant. The chain's CDR3 is CASSPVQGPYYGYTF. In DNA form, the CDR3 reads TGTGCCAGCAGCCCTGTGCAGGGGCCGTACTATGGCTACACCTTC.